Following are 26 T cell receptor beta chains from one sample sequenced in a study of blood T cell repertoires in COVID-19. Data came from immunoSEQ multiplex PCR; TCRdb stores just in-frame clones and leaves some out. In the table there are 140,000 to 150,000 clones, under 90% of which are singletons. Sequences were obtained from peripheral blood. These receptors were obtained from a human donor in a cohort sampled during active COVID-19.

The V and J genes are TRBV19 and TRBJ1-2; 7 nucleotides line up with TRBD1. Germline CDR1 reads LNHDA; CDR2 reads SQIVND (reference sequence). V was pared by 10 bases and J by 7 bases, with 9 bases of the junction left unmatched. The CDR3 runs to 12 residues. The CDR3 nucleotides are TGTGCCACCAAACTCGACAGGGCTGGCTACACCTTC. As protein: CATKLDRAGYTF.

This rearrangement joins TRBV28 to TRBJ2-7; D is uncertain. V was clipped by 2 bases and J by 2 bases, with 10 bases between them. Looked up from germline, CDR1 is MDHEN and CDR2 is SYDVKM. This CDR3 has 14 amino acids. CDR3 in amino acids: CASSLIVKAYEQYF. In DNA form, the CDR3 reads TGTGCCAGCAGTTTAATAGTAAAAGCCTACGAGCAGTACTTC.

The CDR3 spells CASRRQSTDTQYF. DNA of the CDR3: TGTGCCAGCAGGCGCCAAAGCACAGATACGCAGTATTTT. V is TRBV9 and J is TRBJ2-3; no clear D. Germline V gene data show CDR1 as SGDLS and CDR2 as YYNGEE. CDR3 length equals 13 residues. V gave up 5 bases and J gave up 0 bases, with 7 bases separating them.

The CDR3: CASSLNTPRTGGNEQFF. The DNA of the CDR3 is TGTGCCAGCAGCTTAAATACCCCCCGGACAGGGGGAAATGAGCAGTTCTTC. V usage is TRBV7-2 and J usage is TRBJ2-1; 10 nucleotides align to TRBD1. After removal of 2 bases from V and 7 bases from J, the junction contained 11 bases not matched to a gene. CDR1 and CDR2 from the germline V gene are SGHTA and FQGNSA. CDR3 length: 17 amino acids.

The gene calls are TRBV28 and TRBJ1-1; D remains unclear. The germline V gene has CDR1 MDHEN and CDR2 SYDVKM. V was cut by 6 bases and J by 2 bases, with 10 bases left in between. CDR3 length: 13 amino acids. The CDR3 DNA reads TGTGCCAGCAGCCGCGGGGATAACACTGAAGCTTTCTTT. It translates to CASSRGDNTEAFF.

A single count supports this clone. The rearrangement uses TRBV6-6 and TRBJ1-2, with D possibly matching TRBD1 (5 bases). Germline lookup yields CDR1 MNHNY and CDR2 SVGAGI (reference sequence). CDR3 length equals 13 residues. The ends were cut back, 8 bases at V and 4 bases at J, with 14 bases in the middle. The CDR3 region is CASSRGLGYGYTF. The CDR3 coding sequence is TGTGCCAGCTCGCGGGGACTTGGCTATGGCTACACCTTC.

CDR3: CASSVNRNRDGYTF. The CDR3 nucleotides are TGCGCCAGCAGCGTTAACAGGAACCGGGATGGCTACACCTTC. The gene calls are TRBV5-1 and TRBJ1-2; D possibly corresponds to TRBD1 (5 bases). Germline V gene data show CDR1 as SGHRS and CDR2 as YFSETQ. The CDR3 contains 14 residues. Trimming pared 4 bases from V and 6 bases from J, leaving 16 bases between.

This CDR3 is CATTRTGGNEKLFF. As DNA, the CDR3 is TGTGCCACTACCCGGACAGGAGGAAATGAAAAACTGTTTTTT. V is TRBV28 and J is TRBJ1-4; 7 positions match TRBD1. Germline CDR1 and CDR2: MDHEN and SYDVKM. The trim removed 10 bases at V and 5 bases at J, leaving 10 bases unmatched. This CDR3 comprises 14 residues.

V and J are TRBV7-2 and TRBJ2-3; 9 bases are a match to TRBD2. This CDR3 has 16 residues. CDR1 is SGHTA, CDR2 FQGNSA, per germline. J gave up 5 bases and V 3 bases, and 9 bases lay outside the gene matches. The CDR3 coding sequence is TGTGCCAGCAGCTTGACTGGCGGGAGGGCCGGAGATACGCAGTATTTT. It is translated as CASSLTGGRAGDTQYF.

The chain couples TRBV6-5 to TRBJ2-1; TRBD2 matches at 7 bases. The germline V gene has CDR1 MNHEY and CDR2 SVGAGI. V was pared by 2 bases and J by 7 bases, with 8 bases of the junction left unmatched. CDR3 length: 15 residues. The CDR3 spells CASSYDAGRGNEQFF. The CDR3 DNA sequence: TGTGCCAGCAGTTACGATGCAGGGAGGGGAAATGAGCAGTTCTTC.

The sample holds a few counts of this clone. The chain employs TRBV28 and TRBJ2-7; a possible D gene is TRBD1 (6 bases). CDR1 is MDHEN and CDR2 is SYDVKM in the germline V gene. Trimming pared 6 bases from V and 0 bases from J, leaving 18 bases between. CDR3 length: 16 amino acids. In DNA form, the CDR3 reads TGTGCCAGCAGGCCTCTCCGGGACACGAGCTCCTACGAGCAGTACTTC. Translating gives CASRPLRDTSSYEQYF.

V gene TRBV29-1 combines with J gene TRBJ1-4; the match to TRBD1 covers 10 bases. Germline lookup yields CDR1 SQVTM and CDR2 ANQGSEA. The CDR3 runs to 13 residues. Trimming at V came to 8 bases and at J to 8 bases, leaving 8 bases not matched to a gene. The CDR3 loop is CSTTGTGAEKLFF. CDR3 DNA sequence: TGCAGCACGACCGGGACAGGGGCCGAAAAACTGTTTTTT.

This clone was detected only once. V and J are TRBV3-1 (or the pseudogene TRBV3-2) and TRBJ2-7; 7 bases agree with TRBD2. CDR1 is LGHDT, CDR2 YNNKEL, per germline (reference sequence). The CDR3 length is 16 residues. The J segment lost 4 bases and the V segment lost 4 bases, leaving 13 bases of the junction unmatched. The CDR3 loop reads CASSLPPGGYIYEQYF. The CDR3 nucleotides are TGTGCCAGCAGCCTCCCTCCGGGAGGATACATTTACGAGCAGTACTTC.

The chain links TRBV5-1 to TRBJ2-7; the match to TRBD1 covers 7 bases. This CDR3 contains 14 residues. The J segment lost 0 bases and the V segment lost 2 bases, leaving 2 bases of the junction unmatched. Germline V gene data show CDR1 as SGHRS and CDR2 as YFSETQ. CDR3 bases: TGCGCCAGCAGCTTCGGACAGGACTCCTACGAGCAGTACTTC. Protein sequence: CASSFGQDSYEQYF. Based on the CDR3 plus reference TRBV5-1 and TRBJ2-7, the full variable domain is KAGVTQTPRYLIKTRGQQVTLSCSPISGHRSVSWYQQTPGQGLQFLFEYFSETQRNKGNFPGRFSGRQFSNSRSEMNVSTLELGDSALYLCASSFGQDSYEQYFGPGTRLTVT.

This clone was observed a handful of times. The genes are TRBV29-1 and TRBJ2-1; TRBD2 aligns across 10 bases. Germline CDR1 SQVTM, CDR2 ANQGSEA. The CDR3 consists of 16 residues. Trimming cost V 3 bases and J 4 bases; bases outside gene matches: 9. The CDR3, as DNA: TGCAGCGTTGATAGCCAGCGGGAGGGCCGGTACAATGAGCAGTTCTTC. Residues: CSVDSQREGRYNEQFF.

This clone was recorded only once. The rearrangement joins TRBV15 to TRBJ2-7; 12 bases are shared with TRBD1. Germline V gene sequence: CDR1 LNHNV, CDR2 YYDKDF (reference sequence). The CDR3 totals 16 residues. V gave up 2 bases and J gave up 2 bases; unmatched junction bases: 4. Written as DNA, the CDR3 is TGTGCCACCAGCAGAACCGGGACAGGGGGCGCCTACGAGCAGTACTTC. Its translation: CATSRTGTGGAYEQYF.

The CDR3 here is CASSSIGTGNQPQHF. In DNA, the CDR3 is TGTGCCAGCAGCTCGATCGGGACAGGAAATCAGCCCCAGCATTTT. The chain joins TRBV7-8 to TRBJ1-5; the match to TRBD1 covers 8 bases. This CDR3 spans 15 amino acids. Germline V CDR1 and CDR2: SGHVS, FQNEAQ. The J segment lost 4 bases and the V segment lost 4 bases, leaving 6 bases of the junction unmatched.

This clone was counted once. The rearrangement links TRBV27 to TRBJ1-5; weak D call: TRBD1 (5 bases). The germline V gene encodes CDR1 MNHEY and CDR2 SMNVEV (reference sequence). V lost 3 bases and J lost 4, with 13 bases in between. The CDR3 loop spans 15 amino acids. For the CDR3, the DNA is TGTGCCAGCAGTTTTCGGGGGGGGGTAAATCAGCCCCAGCATTTT. Its protein product is CASSFRGGVNQPQHF.

This chain connects TRBV5-6 to TRBJ2-7, with 7 bases lining up with TRBD1. CDR1 is SGHDT, CDR2 YYEEEE, per germline. The CDR3 sequence is 14 residues long. V was clipped by 5 bases and J by 7 bases; unmatched bases: 12. CDR3 loop: CASRNTGASLEQYF. CDR3 bases: TGTGCCAGCAGAAATACAGGGGCCTCCTTAGAGCAGTACTTC.

This clone was seen a single time. The gene calls are TRBV7-9 and TRBJ2-1; 14 bases are shared with TRBD2. The germline gives CDR1 SEHNR, CDR2 FQNEAQ (reference sequence). CDR3 length equals 17 residues. V was clipped by 5 bases and J by 0 bases; unmatched bases: 3. CDR3: CASSEGTSGSSYNEQFF. Written as DNA, the CDR3 is TGTGCCAGCAGCGAAGGGACTAGCGGGAGCTCCTACAATGAGCAGTTCTTC.

V gene TRBV12-3 or TRBV12-4 combines with J gene TRBJ1-2; D remains unclear. Trimming left V 1 base short and J 3 bases short, with 6 bases between. CDR3 length: 13 residues. For the CDR3, the DNA is TGTGCCAGCAGTTTAGGTCGGGACTATGGCTACACCTTC. Residues: CASSLGRDYGYTF.

V usage is TRBV18 and J usage is TRBJ2-6; D is ambiguous. CDR3 size: 15 residues. Trimming took off 3 bases at V and 0 bases at J, with 6 bases between the two ends. Germline V lookup: CDR1 KGHSH, CDR2 LQKENI. CDR3 coding DNA: TGTGCCAGCTCACCGGAGCTCTCTGGGGCCAACGTCCTGACTTTC. Amino acid sequence: CASSPELSGANVLTF.

The chain carries TRBV14 and TRBJ1-2; D is ambiguous. Germline V gene lookup returns CDR1 SGHDN and CDR2 FVKESK. Trimming shortened V by 1 base and J by 5 bases, and 5 bases separated the two germline ends. The CDR3 spans 12 residues. This chain's CDR3 is CASSQGQYGYTF. CDR3 bases: TGTGCCAGCAGCCAAGGGCAGTATGGCTACACCTTC. Combining the CDR3 with reference TRBV14 and TRBJ1-2 gives the whole variable domain EAGVTQFPSHSVIEKGQTVTLRCDPISGHDNLYWYRRVMGKEIKFLLHFVKESKQDESGMPNNRFLAERTGGTYSTLKVQPAELEDSGVYFCASSQGQYGYTFGSGTRLTVV.

This clone has a single count. The J gene is TRBJ1-2, the V gene TRBV6-2 or TRBV6-3, with 10 bases aligning to TRBD1. CDR3 length equals 15 residues. CDR1 is MNHEY, CDR2 SVGEGT, per germline. The V segment lost 4 bases and the J segment 6 bases; nucleotides outside the gene matches: 8. The CDR3 nucleotides are TGTGCCAGCAGTTCCACCGGGACAGGGGTTCATGGCTACACCTTC. It is translated as CASSSTGTGVHGYTF.

The V call is TRBV28, the J call TRBJ2-5; 8 bases align to TRBD1. This CDR3 region has 15 residues. Germline V lookup: CDR1 MDHEN, CDR2 SYDVKM. V lost 5 bases to trimming and J lost 1 base; unmatched junction nucleotides: 6. The CDR3 coding sequence is TGTGCCAGCAGTCCTCAGGGGGCAACCCAAGAGACCCAGTACTTC. It specifies CASSPQGATQETQYF.

This rearrangement joins TRBV7-2 to TRBJ2-5; possible D gene TRBD2, 5 bases. The CDR3 has 15 residues. Germline CDR1 is SGHTA and CDR2 is FQGNSA. Trimming left V 5 bases short and J 6 bases short, with 19 bases between. The CDR3 nucleotides are TGTGCCAGCAGCGAACTAGGGAACTTGCTGCAGACCCAGTACTTC. Translation gives CASSELGNLLQTQYF.